This passage covers 22 T cell receptor beta chains from one sample sequenced in a study of CD8+CD57+ T cells in acquired aplastic anemia. Genomic DNA, the template, was used for profiling of the TCR beta VDJ and CDR3. MiXCR, applied by TCRdb to the reads, yields one record per CDR3 protein. The table includes approximately 380,000 distinct CDR3 sequences, about 70% detected once. Input material: sorted CD4+, CD8+, or CD8+CD57+ T cells (not recorded which) from PBMCs. The origin of the receptors is a human donor in good health, serving as a control.

The table lists this clonotype with a count of one. A much larger clone differs by one base, so this may be a read error. This chain joins TRBV6-6 and TRBJ2-1, with 7 nucleotides matching TRBD1. The CDR3 extends over 15 amino acids. Trimming cost V 8 bases and J 6 bases; bases outside gene matches: 13. Germline CDR1 reads MNHNY; CDR2 reads SVGAGI (reference sequence). CDR3 nucleotide sequence: TGTGCCAGCTGCTATACCGGGACAGTATGCAATGAGCAGTTCTTC. Translated: CASCYTGTVCNEQFF.

This chain joins TRBV27 and TRBJ1-4; 8 positions match TRBD1. The CDR3 has 13 residues. After removal of 6 bases from V and 5 bases from J, the junction contained 2 bases not matched to a gene. Per germline, CDR1 MNHEY and CDR2 SMNVEV (reference sequence). The CDR3 is CASRTGVNEKLFF. CDR3 nucleotide sequence: TGTGCCAGCAGGACAGGGGTGAATGAAAAACTGTTTTTT.

This chain joins TRBV12-3 or TRBV12-4 and TRBJ1-2; TRBD1 matches 9 bases. Germline trimming cut 6 bases from V and 6 bases from J; bases unmatched to any gene: 11. CDR3 length equals 15 residues. The CDR3 DNA is TGTGCCAGCAGCGCAGATCGGGACAGGGAGGATGGCTACACCTTC. Translation gives CASSADRDREDGYTF.

V usage is TRBV7-8 and J usage is TRBJ2-7, with 8 positions matching TRBD1. The CDR3 has 15 amino acids. CDR1 and CDR2 (germline): SGHVS, FQNEAQ. J gave up 4 bases and V 5 bases, and 10 bases lay outside the gene matches. The CDR3, as DNA: TGTGCCAGCAGCGACACCAGGGGGCGGTTGTACGAGCAGTACTTC. Translating it yields CASSDTRGRLYEQYF.

Here the CDR3 reads CASSPLVLAGGNETQYF. Here the CDR3 DNA reads TGTGCCAGCAGCCCACTTGTCCTAGCGGGGGGGAATGAGACCCAGTACTTC. This chain joins TRBV9 and TRBJ2-5; 12 bases fit TRBD2. CDR1 and CDR2 from the germline V gene are SGDLS and YYNGEE. The CDR3 runs 17 residues. J was trimmed by 5 bases and V by 4 bases; bases with no gene match: 12.

Comments on this clonotype: The junction departs from germline at one end; a sequencing error may be responsible. V and J are TRBV20-1 and TRBJ1-4; 7 bases match TRBD1. This CDR3 comprises 15 residues. Per the germline V gene, CDR1 is DFQATT and CDR2 is SNEGSKA (reference sequence). The chain's CDR3 is CSARDEGQPKEKLFF. CDR3 in DNA: TGCAGTGCTAGAGATGAGGGACAGCCTAAGGAAAAACTGTTTTTT.

V is TRBV20-1 and J is TRBJ2-7, with D perhaps TRBD2 (7 bases). This CDR3 has 15 amino acids. Trimming left V 1 base short and J 7 bases short, with 20 bases between. Germline CDR1 is DFQATT and CDR2 is SNEGSKA (reference sequence). CDR3 loop: CSARGTVGGAWEQYF. The CDR3 bases are TGCAGTGCTAGAGGTACCGTGGGGGGGGCCTGGGAGCAGTACTTC.

This clonotype showed up just a few times. The rearrangement uses TRBV7-3 and TRBJ2-7; the match to TRBD2 covers 10 bases. There are 15 residues in the CDR3. V shed 5 bases, J shed 1 base, and the junction held 5 bases outside the gene matches. Germline V gene sequence: CDR1 SGHTA, CDR2 FQGTGA. In DNA form, the CDR3 reads TGTGCCAGCAGCCCATCACTAGCGGGGTCCTACGAGCAGTACTTC. This codes for CASSPSLAGSYEQYF.

Concerning this clonotype itself: Here the CDR3 omits its conserved ending phenylalanine or tryptophan, so a read error is the likely source. It is unclear where the CDR3 begins or ends on the DNA, so no DNA is shown, and the CDR3 is as TCRdb lists it. The chain carries TRBV2 and TRBJ2-3; the listed D gene, TRBD1, was not tested against the DNA. The CDR3 contains 15 residues when both ends are counted. Looked up from germline, CDR1 is SNHLY and CDR2 is FYNNEI. The CDR3 loop reads CASSTYRVQPQHYCD.

This rearrangement joins TRBV7-2 to TRBJ1-2; D gene unclear. The CDR3 is 14 residues long. From germline, CDR1 is SGHTA and CDR2 FQGNSA. Trimming took off 5 bases at V and 6 bases at J, with 16 bases between the two ends. CDR3: CASSLTSGVDGYTF. CDR3 DNA sequence: TGTGCCAGCAGCCTTACCAGCGGAGTGGATGGCTACACCTTC.

The chain has TRBV5-1 and TRBJ1-6; 8 nucleotides line up with TRBD1. This CDR3 contains 19 residues. Per the germline V gene, CDR1 is SGHRS and CDR2 is YFSETQ. V was pared by 2 bases and J by 4 bases, with 14 bases of the junction left unmatched. The CDR3 DNA follows: TGCGCCAGCAGCTTAGAGACAGGGGAACTGGGGTGGTATAATTCACCCCTCCACTTT. Translating gives CASSLETGELGWYNSPLHF.

This clonotype showed up many times. J is TRBJ1-6 and V is TRBV5-5; D remains unclear. Germline lookup yields CDR1 SGHKS and CDR2 YYEKEE (reference sequence). The CDR3 covers 14 residues. The ends were cut back, 4 bases at V and 4 bases at J, with 9 bases in the middle. This chain's CDR3 is CASSLVVYNSPLHF. The CDR3 DNA follows: TGTGCCAGCAGCCTGGTTGTTTATAATTCACCCCTCCACTTT.

The V gene is TRBV12-3 or TRBV12-4, the J gene TRBJ2-1; D possibly matches TRBD1 or TRBD2 (6 bases each). The CDR3 sequence is 15 residues long. V was pared by 6 bases and J by 10 bases, with 22 bases between. The CDR3 loop is CASSPSGGPVGEQFF. The CDR3 DNA follows: TGTGCCAGCAGCCCCTCCGGGGGCCCGGTGGGGGAGCAGTTCTTC.

Concerning this clonotype: The junction departs from the called germline gene at one end, perhaps through a read error. This chain uses TRBV15 with TRBJ2-5, with a tentative D call TRBD1 (6 bases). The CDR3 covers 13 residues. The germline V gene has CDR1 LNHNV and CDR2 YYDKDF (reference sequence). The CDR3 region is CAASDRHQETQYF. The CDR3 nucleotides read TGTGCCGCCAGCGACAGGCACCAAGAGACCCAGTACTTC.

The CDR3 reads CASSWGPRQKKPLHF. The CDR3 DNA reads as TGTGCCAGCAGCTGGGGCCCCAGACAAAAGAAACCCCTCCACTTT. The genes are TRBV7-2 and TRBJ1-6; D possibly corresponds to TRBD1 (5 bases). Germline assignment: CDR1 SGHTA and CDR2 FQGNSA. This CDR3 spans 15 amino acids. Trimming left V 4 bases short and J 12 bases short, with 19 bases between. The full variable domain, with the rest looked up from reference TRBV7-2 and TRBJ1-6, is GAGVSQSPSNKVTEKGKDVELRCDPISGHTALYWYRQSLGQGLEFLIYFQGNSAPDKSGLPSDRFSAERTGGSVSTLTIQRTQQEDSAVYLCASSWGPRQKKPLHFGNGTRLTVT.

This rearrangement joins TRBV20-1 to TRBJ1-6; 8 bases map to TRBD1. The trim removed 3 bases at V and 7 bases at J, leaving 5 bases unmatched. The CDR3 is 14 amino acids. Per germline, CDR1 DFQATT and CDR2 SNEGSKA (reference sequence). The CDR3, as DNA: TGCAGTGCTAGTGGACAGGGAGAGAATTCACCCCTCCACTTT. Protein: CSASGQGENSPLHF.

This clonotype was recorded many times. The V and J genes are TRBV12-5 and TRBJ1-4; D call uncertain. Germline lookup yields CDR1 LGHNT and CDR2 FRNRAP. CDR3 length: 14 residues. V dropped 1 base and J dropped 5 bases, with 8 bases sitting between them. CDR3 sequence (DNA): TGTGCTAGTGGTTTGGGAACAGAAAATGAAAAACTGTTTTTT. Amino acids: CASGLGTENEKLFF.

Regarding this clonotype: Germline and junction disagree at one end, which may indicate a read error. The V call is TRBV7-2, the J call TRBJ1-2, with D hard to call. CDR1 is SGHTA, CDR2 FQGNSA, per germline. This CDR3 has 13 residues. CDR3 coding DNA: TGTGCCGGCAGCTTAGGTTCGGACTATGGCTACACCTTC. Translated, it gives CAGSLGSDYGYTF.

Concerning this clonotype: In this CDR3 the conserved last residue, phenylalanine or tryptophan, is missing, so a read error is likely. It is unclear where the CDR3 begins or ends on the DNA, so no DNA is shown, and the CDR3 is as TCRdb lists it. This chain uses TRBV9 with TRBJ2-1; the table names TRBD1, a call not compared with the DNA. From its first to its last residue, the CDR3 has 11 amino acids. Germline V gives CDR1 SGDLS, CDR2 YYNGEE. The CDR3 is CASRVQGPLFS.

The chain is built from TRBV3-2 and TRBJ2-5; the listed D gene, TRBD1, was not tested against the DNA. TRBV3-2 constitutes a pseudogene. This CDR3 has 14 amino acids. CDR3 nucleotide sequence: TGTGCCAGCAGCCCTGACAGGGATCAAGAGACCCAGTACTTC. Translating gives CASSPDRDQETQYF.

Details on this clonotype: One end of the junction fails to match germline, which may point to a read error. CDR3 DNA: TGTGCCAGTACTGTAACGAGCCATCAGACCCAGCACTTT. It yields the protein CASTVTSHQTQHF. The chain couples TRBV19 to TRBJ1-5; D not certain. The germline V gene has CDR1 LNHDA and CDR2 SQIVND (reference sequence). This CDR3 is built from 13 residues.

CDR3 amino acids: CASSRSGLHSPLHF. The CDR3, as DNA: TGTGCCAGCAGCCGATCAGGGCTACATTCACCCCTCCACTTT. The V call is TRBV5-4, the J call TRBJ1-6, with D possibly matching TRBD1 (5 bases). The germline CDR1 and CDR2 sequences are SGHNT and YYREEE (reference sequence). CDR3 size: 14 residues. V was trimmed by 4 bases and J by 8 bases, leaving 13 bases between them.